Here is one TCR beta chain with its context. Sequenced by immunoSEQ multiplex PCR; TCRdb stores in-frame clones only, minus some. The sample contains roughly 340,000 clones, 90% to 95% of which appear only once. The sample belongs to a study of blood T cell repertoires in COVID-19. The V end was cut by 1 base, the J end by 6 bases, with 18 bases between. The germline V gene encodes CDR1 SGHNT and CDR2 YENEEA. CDR3 length: 16 residues. Sequenced sample: peripheral blood. The rearrangement uses TRBV11-3 and TRBJ1-2; D may be TRBD1 (5 bases). This receptor was obtained from a woman between 18 and 29 years old who had recovered from COVID-19. The CDR3 loop reads CASSLVRRNGGNGYTF. As DNA, the CDR3 is TGTGCCAGCAGCTTAGTTCGTCGGAACGGGGGGAATGGCTACACCTTC.